What follows is one T cell receptor beta chain and its context. Original handling: Quantification of nucleated cells was approximated via reference gene primer amplification. Clones were sequenced by immunoSEQ multiplex PCR, and TCRdb holds only the in-frame ones, with some missing. V and J calls and clone size are copied from that table; D and trimming were computed from the DNA. This table holds 70,000 to 80,000 clones, more than 80% found once. This record belongs to a study of blood T cell repertoires in COVID-19. Overall study: PBMCs, B-cell-depleted T cells, or T cells were the source of the cDNA or gDNA that made up the material.

This CDR3 has 15 residues. The chain recombines TRBV21-1 with TRBJ2-7; TRBD1 is taken as the D call from the table, unchecked against the DNA. TRBV21-1 is labeled a pseudogene. This clonotype originated in a woman at least 80 years old with active or convalescent COVID-19. Source material: peripheral blood. The CDR3 sequence: CASSTGQVKSYEQYF. The CDR3 coding sequence is TGTGCCAGCAGCACTGGACAGGTAAAGAGCTACGAGCAGTACTTC.